These 25 T cell receptor beta chains were sequenced from one sample in a study of shared clonotypes between healthy human individuals. Produced via immunoSEQ multiplex PCR; TCRdb's table is partial and in-frame only. The table lists fewer than 600,000 clones, just over 75% of them singletons. Source material: PBMCs. The receptor source for this set is a woman between 40 and 50 years old in good health. Some clones in this sample may be carry-over from other donors' samples.

To note about this clone: Sequence at one end of the junction differs from germline and may be a read error. The sample has other DNA sequences that encode this CDR3 too. The chain couples TRBV18 to TRBJ2-7; tentatively, D is TRBD1 (5 bases). CDR1 is KGHSH, CDR2 LQKENI, per germline. CDR3 size: 15 residues. CDR3 nucleotide sequence: TGCGCCAGCGCCCAGGGCCTCAGCGACTCCTACGAGCAGTACTTC. It yields the protein CASAQGLSDSYEQYF.

The chain is built from TRBV6-6 and TRBJ1-2, with 7 bases fitting TRBD1. CDR3 length equals 16 residues. J was trimmed by 0 bases and V by 4 bases; bases with no gene match: 8. Germline CDR1 reads MNHNY; CDR2 reads SVGAGI (reference sequence). CDR3 sequence: CASSSRTGATNYGYTF. Written as DNA, the CDR3 is TGTGCCAGCAGTTCCAGGACAGGAGCAACTAACTATGGCTACACCTTC.

The chain is built from TRBV19 and TRBJ2-3; TRBD2 matches 8 bases. V trimming: 3 bases; J trimming: 6 bases; junction bases outside the gene matches: 8. This CDR3 comprises 15 residues. Germline values: CDR1 LNHDA, CDR2 SQIVND (reference sequence). The CDR3 coding sequence is TGTGCCAGTAGTATCCAAGCGGGAGCTTTTGATACGCAGTATTTT. It codes for CASSIQAGAFDTQYF.

This chain joins TRBV15 and TRBJ2-7, with TRBD1 matching 7 bases. The CDR3 covers 16 residues. J lost 4 bases, V lost 4 bases, and 13 bases had no gene match. CDR1 is LNHNV and CDR2 is YYDKDF in the germline V gene (reference sequence). This CDR3 reads CATSTTGTALFYEQYF. Here the CDR3 DNA reads TGTGCCACCAGCACCACCGGGACAGCCCTATTTTACGAGCAGTACTTC.

The chain carries TRBV10-3 and TRBJ2-1; the D is unclear. This CDR3 is 12 amino acids long. With 4 bases removed from V and 5 bases from J, the gap between germline ends came to 6 bases. Germline values: CDR1 ENHRY, CDR2 SYGVKD. The CDR3 sequence: CAISAVNNEQFF. CDR3 DNA sequence: TGTGCCATCAGTGCGGTAAACAATGAGCAGTTCTTC.

This chain joins TRBV21-1 and TRBJ2-5; the table assigns TRBD2, which was not confirmed against the DNA. TRBV21-1 is listed as a pseudogene. This CDR3 spans 15 amino acids. CDR3 in amino acids: CASSIRPGNGETQYF. The CDR3, as DNA: TGTGCCAGCAGCATCCGGCCGGGTAATGGGGAGACCCAGTACTTC.

The count of this clone is one. This sequence joins TRBV19 and TRBJ2-1; 9 bases agree with TRBD2. The ends lost 3 bases at V and 2 bases at J; junction bases unmatched: 2. Germline V CDR1 and CDR2: LNHDA, SQIVND (reference sequence). The CDR3 has 15 residues. Here the CDR3 reads CASSMAGGPYNEQFF. For the CDR3, the DNA is TGTGCCAGTAGTATGGCGGGAGGGCCCTACAATGAGCAGTTCTTC.

The rearrangement joins TRBV5-4 to TRBJ2-1; 12 bases are a match to TRBD2. Germline V gene sequence: CDR1 SGHNT, CDR2 YYREEE (reference sequence). The CDR3 loop spans 15 amino acids. J gave up 8 bases and V 1 base, and 4 bases lay outside the gene matches. This CDR3 is CASSLRLAGGDEQFF. The CDR3 DNA sequence: TGTGCCAGCAGCTTGAGGCTAGCGGGAGGGGATGAGCAGTTCTTC.

J is TRBJ2-7 and V is TRBV28; TRBD2 matches 12 bases. The trim removed 3 bases at V and 7 bases at J, leaving 4 bases unmatched. Germline values: CDR1 MDHEN, CDR2 SYDVKM. The CDR3 totals 14 residues. The CDR3 here is CASSLTSGREEQYF. CDR3 coding DNA: TGTGCCAGCAGTTTGACTAGCGGGAGAGAGGAGCAGTACTTC.

The rearrangement links TRBV7-3 to TRBJ2-2, with D possibly being TRBD2 (5 bases). Germline values: CDR1 SGHTA, CDR2 FQGTGA. The length of the CDR3 is 14 residues. The V and J ends lost 5 bases and 2 bases respectively, with 9 bases between them. The CDR3 DNA sequence: TGTGCCAGCAGCGGAAGCGGTAACACCGGGGAGCTGTTTTTT. Translation: CASSGSGNTGELFF.

The chain has TRBV11-2 and TRBJ2-7; unclear D gene. CDR3 length equals 14 residues. The V end was cut by 1 base, the J end by 7 bases, with 14 bases between. Germline V gene lookup returns CDR1 SGHAT and CDR2 FQNNGV. CDR3 sequence reads: CASSLVGRPLEQYF. The CDR3 nucleotides read TGTGCCAGCAGCTTAGTGGGCAGGCCCCTAGAGCAGTACTTC.

This chain joins TRBV6-1 and TRBJ2-1; 7 bases are a match to TRBD2. CDR1 is MNHNS, CDR2 SASEGT, per germline. Trimming cost V 7 bases and J 10 bases; bases outside gene matches: 7. The CDR3 covers 12 residues. Here the CDR3 DNA reads TGTGCCAGCATCAGCGGGAACGGAGAGCAGTTCTTC. This sequence encodes CASISGNGEQFF.

The CDR3 bases are TGCAGTGCTCGCAACACCGGGCAGTACTTC. Its translation is CSARNTGQYF. V is TRBV20-1 and J is TRBJ2-7; D remains unclear. Trimming removed 5 bases at V and 9 bases at J, with 11 bases between. Germline V gene data show CDR1 as DFQATT and CDR2 as SNEGSKA (reference sequence). CDR3 length: 10 amino acids.

The chain recombines TRBV2 with TRBJ2-1, with 8 bases lining up with TRBD2. This CDR3 spans 15 amino acids. J was trimmed by 4 bases and V by 2 bases; bases with no gene match: 4. The germline V gene encodes CDR1 SNHLY and CDR2 FYNNEI. CDR3 nucleotides: TGTGCCAGCAGTGAACGGGAGGGGTATTACAATGAGCAGTTCTTC. It encodes CASSEREGYYNEQFF.

The chain has TRBV5-6 and TRBJ1-3, with D perhaps matching TRBD1 (5 bases). V lost 3 bases and J lost 0, with 13 bases in between. The CDR3 totals 16 residues. The germline V gene has CDR1 SGHDT and CDR2 YYEEEE. The CDR3 nucleotides are TGTGCCAGCAGCTGGGGCCCGTCGAACTCTGGAAACACCATATATTTT. Protein: CASSWGPSNSGNTIYF.

J is TRBJ2-7 and V is TRBV4-2; 7 bases are shared with TRBD2. Germline-derived CDR1 and CDR2 are LGHNA and YNFKEQ. There are 15 residues in the CDR3. The trim removed 4 bases at V and 2 bases at J, leaving 8 bases unmatched. The CDR3 sequence: CASSLKPGLPYEQYF. The CDR3 coding sequence is TGTGCCAGCAGCCTCAAACCGGGACTACCCTACGAGCAGTACTTC.

This rearrangement joins TRBV6-1 to TRBJ2-7; 7 positions match TRBD1. The CDR3 has 14 amino acids. Germline CDR1 MNHNS, CDR2 SASEGT. V lost 8 bases to trimming and J lost 3 bases; unmatched junction nucleotides: 10. The DNA for the CDR3 is TGTGCCAGCCACAGGGAGACAGGGAGCTACGAGCAGTACTTC. This gives the protein CASHRETGSYEQYF.

This clone turned up a few times. This chain connects TRBV2 to TRBJ1-2; TRBD1 is a possible D gene (5 bases). Looked up from germline, CDR1 is SNHLY and CDR2 is FYNNEI. V was trimmed by 4 bases and J by 3 bases, leaving 12 bases between them. This CDR3 has 14 residues. The DNA of the CDR3 is TGTGCCAGCAGTGGCAGGGTCGTGGACTATGGCTACACCTTC. Translating gives CASSGRVVDYGYTF. The full variable domain, with the rest looked up from reference TRBV2 and TRBJ1-2, is EPEVTQTPSHQVTQMGQEVILRCVPISNHLYFYWYRQILGQKVEFLVSFYNNEISEKSEIFDDQFSVERPDGSNFTLKIRSTKLEDSAMYFCASSGRVVDYGYTFGSGTRLTVV.

The rearrangement joins TRBV28 to TRBJ2-1; D possibly corresponds to TRBD2 (6 bases). CDR1 is MDHEN and CDR2 is SYDVKM in the germline V gene. V was trimmed by 5 bases and J by 6 bases, leaving 17 bases between them. This CDR3 contains 15 residues. In DNA form, the CDR3 reads TGTGCCAGCAGTGCGCCGGGAGAAGGCCTCAATGAGCAGTTCTTC. Protein product: CASSAPGEGLNEQFF.

V usage is TRBV4-2 and J usage is TRBJ1-5, with a weak D call TRBD1 (6 bases). The CDR3 runs to 14 residues. From germline, CDR1 is LGHNA and CDR2 YNFKEQ. V was clipped by 0 bases and J by 7 bases, with 10 bases between them. The CDR3 bases are TGTGCCAGCAGCCAAGACACAGGGTTACAGCCCCAGCATTTT. Its translation: CASSQDTGLQPQHF.

The J gene is TRBJ2-1, the V gene TRBV11-2, with TRBD2 matching over 9 bases. V lost 5 bases to trimming and J lost 10 bases; unmatched junction nucleotides: 18. This CDR3 comprises 17 residues. The germline CDR1 and CDR2 sequences are SGHAT and FQNNGV. The CDR3 sequence: CASSSRGFSGRGGEQFF. CDR3 nucleotide sequence: TGTGCCAGCAGCAGCCGTGGGTTTAGCGGGAGAGGGGGGGAGCAGTTCTTC.

This clone showed up just a few times. The J gene is TRBJ2-2, the V gene TRBV28; D possibly corresponds to TRBD2 (6 bases). Trimming cost V 6 bases and J 2 bases, with 22 bases left between them. The CDR3 contains 18 residues. Per germline, CDR1 MDHEN and CDR2 SYDVKM. CDR3 nucleotide sequence: TGTGCCAGCAGGCCACGTCCGGGACTCGAATTAAACACCGGGGAGCTGTTTTTT. Residues: CASRPRPGLELNTGELFF.

This chain joins TRBV15 and TRBJ1-5; a weak D match, TRBD1 (5 bases). V dropped 0 bases and J dropped 2 bases, with 14 bases sitting between them. Germline V lookup: CDR1 LNHNV, CDR2 YYDKDF (reference sequence). The CDR3 loop spans 17 amino acids. The DNA of the CDR3 is TGTGCCACCAGCAGAGATCCGGGGGGGTATGGCAATCAGCCCCAGCATTTT. Translating it yields CATSRDPGGYGNQPQHF.

V gene TRBV6-5 combines with J gene TRBJ1-4, with 11 positions matching TRBD1. The germline gives CDR1 MNHEY, CDR2 SVGAGI. This CDR3 is 14 amino acids long. V shed 5 bases and J 8 bases; nucleotides not matched to a gene: 4. This chain's CDR3 is CASSRTGGREKLFF. The CDR3 DNA sequence: TGTGCCAGCAGTCGGACAGGGGGCAGGGAAAAACTGTTTTTT.

This clone was seen more than once but under ten times. This sequence joins TRBV30 and TRBJ2-2; TRBD2 agrees at 9 bases. V trimming: 8 bases; J trimming: 7 bases; junction bases outside the gene matches: 14. Germline lookup yields CDR1 GTSNPN and CDR2 SVGIG (reference sequence). The CDR3 extends over 15 amino acids. CDR3 residues: CAVGGIAGVVGELFF. The CDR3 coding sequence is TGTGCCGTCGGGGGGATAGCGGGAGTTGTCGGGGAGCTGTTTTTT.